The sequence of this T cell receptor (beta chain) was determined in a study of PD-L1 blockade in urothelial cancer. Looking at the study overall: Blood was analyzed 3 weeks (second dose) and 6 weeks after treatment start.

The germline V and J ends were trimmed by 8 bases and 7 bases, with 11 bases remaining between them. Germline V gene sequence: CDR1 GTSNPN, CDR2 SVGIG (reference sequence). The length of the CDR3 is 11 residues. Into every PCR, synthetic TCR analog templates were spiked. Libraries were prepared by immunoSEQ multiplex PCR; TCRdb keeps only in-frame clonotypes and omits some of them. The data show about 120,000 clones, with around 88% seen just once and roughly 2.4% held by the top ten. Time point here: peripheral blood 6 weeks after treatment start. The V call is TRBV30, the J call TRBJ2-2; D perhaps matches TRBD1 (5 bases). The sequencing used PBMCs, collected around atezolizumab (anti-PD-L1) treatment. The sequence derives from a man aged 50 to 60 with urothelial cancer. For the CDR3, the DNA is TGTGCCGGTCAGGGTTTCGGGGAGCTGTTTTTT. This encodes CAGQGFGELFF. The whole variable domain, filled in from reference TRBV30 and TRBJ2-2, reads SQTIHQWPATLVQPVGSPLSLECTVEGTSNPNLYWYRQAAGRGLQLLFYSVGIGQISSEVPQNLSASRPQDRQFILSSKKLLLSDSGFYLCAGQGFGELFFGEGSRLTVL.